The 28 T cell receptor beta chains below were found in one sample sequenced in a study of identical twins (dated by TCRdb to about 2016). The method was 5' RACE. The instrument was an Illumina HiSeq 2000. TCRdb reprocessed the public reads (quality trimming at Q25 with fastp, clone calling with MiXCR) and kept in-frame beta chains. Every CDR3 protein is listed once, alongside the most common genes and DNA of its rows. This sample comprises roughly 200,000 distinct CDR3 sequences, 7.5% of them detected only once. Together, the top ten hold more than 1.5% of the sample. Separately, the same data were catalogued under a study of yellow fever vaccine responses in identical twins.

Material: memory (CD45RO+) T cells sorted from blood. The cell subset or site label, read with the paper, signifies: CD45RO+ enriched T cells. The receptors here all came from a woman between 18 and 30 years old in good health.

The chain couples TRBV20-1 to TRBJ2-5; D could derive from TRBD1 or TRBD2 (5 bases each). The CDR3 runs to 14 residues. Germline loops: CDR1 DFQATT, CDR2 SNEGSKA (reference sequence). Trimming pared 1 base from V and 4 bases from J, leaving 13 bases between. CDR3 DNA: TGCAGTGCTAGAGTGGGGGTTTCAGGAGAGACCCAGTACTTC. It translates to CSARVGVSGETQYF.

This clonotype came up many times. The chain joins TRBV7-2 to TRBJ2-5, with TRBD1 matching 9 bases. Per the germline V gene, CDR1 is SGHTA and CDR2 is FQGNSA. The V segment lost 0 bases and the J segment 5 bases; nucleotides outside the gene matches: 4. The CDR3 extends over 15 amino acids. In DNA form, the CDR3 reads TGTGCCAGCAGCTTAGCGATTGGACAGGGGGAGACCCAGTACTTC. Amino acids: CASSLAIGQGETQYF.

In its sample, this clonotype was seen a few times. The chain links TRBV5-1 to TRBJ2-3, with no clear D. Trimming shortened V by 4 bases and J by 8 bases, and 14 bases separated the two germline ends. The CDR3 runs 13 residues. CDR1 and CDR2 (germline): SGHRS, YFSETQ. DNA for the CDR3: TGCGCCAGCAGCCCGGAGTTTAGTGGTACGCAGTATTTT. Translating gives CASSPEFSGTQYF.

The gene calls are TRBV6-1 and TRBJ1-4; unclear D gene. Trimming left V 5 bases short and J 0 bases short, with 7 bases between. CDR1 is MNHNS, CDR2 SASEGT, per germline. The CDR3 totals 14 residues. CDR3 residues: CASSPSATNEKLFF. The CDR3 nucleotides are TGTGCCAGCAGTCCTAGTGCAACTAATGAAAAACTGTTTTTT.

This clonotype was recorded many times. J is TRBJ2-7 and V is TRBV15; TRBD1 or TRBD2 may be the D gene (5 bases each). V lost 0 bases and J lost 2, with 8 bases in between. Germline assignment: CDR1 LNHNV and CDR2 YYDKDF (reference sequence). This CDR3 contains 14 residues. This CDR3 reads CATSRDRGPYEQYF. The CDR3 DNA reads as TGTGCCACCAGCAGAGATCGGGGACCCTACGAGCAGTACTTC.

This clonotype was detected ten times or more. V is TRBV12-3 or TRBV12-4 and J is TRBJ2-7, with D perhaps matching TRBD1 (6 bases). The CDR3 has 15 amino acids. V shed 6 bases and J shed 0 bases, with 15 bases lying between them. The CDR3 loop reads CASRDGQTTSYEQYF. In DNA, the CDR3 is TGTGCCAGCAGGGATGGACAGACCACCTCCTACGAGCAGTACTTC.

The chain links TRBV5-6 to TRBJ2-7; D not certain. The V end was cut by 4 bases, the J end by 3 bases, with 14 bases between. This CDR3 region has 14 residues. Germline loops: CDR1 SGHDT, CDR2 YYEEEE. The CDR3 reads CASSPRVLYYEQYF. DNA of the CDR3: TGTGCCAGCAGCCCCCGGGTCCTTTACTACGAGCAGTACTTC.

The sample holds many counts of this clonotype. This chain connects TRBV29-1 to TRBJ2-7, with D perhaps given as TRBD1 or TRBD2 (5 bases each). Per the germline V gene, CDR1 is SQVTM and CDR2 is ANQGSEA. The CDR3 length is 16 residues. Trimming took off 4 bases at V and 0 bases at J, with 19 bases between the two ends. The CDR3 coding sequence is TGCAGCGTTGGCCTGCCCGGGGCGCCACGCTCCTACGAGCAGTACTTC. Translation gives CSVGLPGAPRSYEQYF.

In its sample, this clonotype was seen many times. This chain connects TRBV5-1 to TRBJ2-1; 9 bases are shared with TRBD2. This CDR3 has 15 residues. Trimming at V came to 4 bases and at J to 9 bases, leaving 11 bases not matched to a gene. Germline loops: CDR1 SGHRS, CDR2 YFSETQ. CDR3 DNA sequence: TGCGCCAGCAGCAAAGGAGCGGGAGGTGAGGGTGAGCAGTTCTTC. Translation gives CASSKGAGGEGEQFF. The entire variable domain, with the rest obtained from reference TRBV5-1 and TRBJ2-1, is as follows: KAGVTQTPRYLIKTRGQQVTLSCSPISGHRSVSWYQQTPGQGLQFLFEYFSETQRNKGNFPGRFSGRQFSNSRSEMNVSTLELGDSALYLCASSKGAGGEGEQFFGPGTRLTVL.

V gene TRBV11-3 combines with J gene TRBJ1-2; D is ambiguous. V lost 3 bases and J 8 bases, leaving 25 bases between the germline ends. CDR1 is SGHNT and CDR2 is YENEEA in the germline V gene. CDR3 length: 17 residues. The CDR3 protein is CASSFLGLIEREGGYTF. CDR3 DNA: TGTGCCAGCAGCTTCTTAGGGTTGATTGAGAGGGAAGGCGGCTACACCTTC.

This chain uses TRBV5-1 with TRBJ1-1; possibly TRBD1 for D (5 bases). Trimming shortened V by 4 bases and J by 11 bases, and 15 bases separated the two germline ends. The germline CDR1 and CDR2 sequences are SGHRS and YFSETQ. The CDR3 totals 12 residues. CDR3 sequence reads: CASSPGERAAFF. CDR3 sequence (DNA): TGCGCCAGCAGCCCGGGGGAGAGGGCTGCTTTCTTT.

This clonotype was observed a handful of times. The chain has TRBV9 and TRBJ2-5; TRBD2 matches 12 bases. Germline V gives CDR1 SGDLS, CDR2 YYNGEE. With V trimmed by 4 bases and J by 1 base, 5 bases remained unmatched. The CDR3 consists of 16 residues. For the CDR3, the DNA is TGTGCCAGCAGCACAGGACTAGCGGGATCCCAAGAGACCCAGTACTTC. This codes for CASSTGLAGSQETQYF.

Many counts were recorded for this clonotype. V is TRBV3-1 and J is TRBJ2-1, with D tentatively TRBD2 (5 bases). The V gene lost 0 bases and the J gene lost 3 bases, with 9 bases spanning the gap. CDR1 and CDR2 (germline): LGHDT, YNNKEL (reference sequence). The CDR3 consists of 15 residues. The CDR3 nucleotides read TGTGCCAGCAGCCAAGATAACCGGGACTACAATGAGCAGTTCTTC. Amino acids: CASSQDNRDYNEQFF.

The chain combines TRBV7-9 with TRBJ2-5, with 7 positions matching TRBD2. The CDR3 extends over 15 amino acids. Germline CDR1 and CDR2: SEHNR and FQNEAQ (reference sequence). Trimming took 3 bases from V and 4 from J; bases not matched to a gene: 8. The CDR3 nucleotides are TGTGCCAGCAGCTTCGCGGGAGCCGGGGGAGAGACCCAGTACTTC. Its translation: CASSFAGAGGETQYF.

This clonotype has a count of ten or more. This chain links TRBV20-1 with TRBJ2-1, with D possibly TRBD2 on 6 matching bases. CDR1 is DFQATT, CDR2 SNEGSKA, per germline (reference sequence). V shed 6 bases and J shed 13 bases, with 19 bases lying between them. The CDR3 covers 12 residues. Here the CDR3 reads CSALTSGLTQFF. Written as DNA, the CDR3 is TGCAGTGCCCTGACATCGGGACTCACACAGTTCTTC.

The chain is built from TRBV28 and TRBJ1-1; D is uncertain. V lost 7 bases, J lost 5 bases, and 8 bases lay in between. Germline CDR1 is MDHEN and CDR2 is SYDVKM. The CDR3 has 11 residues. The CDR3 DNA follows: TGTGCCAGCATTCGTGGAACTGAAGCTTTCTTT. Translation gives CASIRGTEAFF.

This clonotype was detected many times. V gene TRBV20-1 combines with J gene TRBJ1-1, with 7 bases lining up with TRBD1. Germline values: CDR1 DFQATT, CDR2 SNEGSKA (reference sequence). CDR3 length: 13 residues. The DNA of the CDR3 is TGCAGCGCTCTAGGACAGGTGAACACTGAAGCTTTCTTT. The encoded protein is CSALGQVNTEAFF.

The rearrangement links TRBV11-2 to TRBJ2-5, with 13 positions matching TRBD2. With 6 bases clipped from V and 4 bases from J, the junction kept 11 bases outside the gene matches. CDR3 length equals 17 residues. Germline assignment: CDR1 SGHAT and CDR2 FQNNGV. CDR3 sequence reads: CASRRLAGGLGGETQYF. The CDR3 nucleotides read TGTGCCAGCAGGAGACTAGCGGGGGGACTGGGGGGAGAGACCCAGTACTTC.

This clonotype was observed a few times. The DNA for the CDR3 is TGTGCCAGCAGCTCATTCGGGGAAAGGACAGAGGGCTACACCTTC. Translation: CASSSFGERTEGYTF. The V call is TRBV28, the J call TRBJ1-2, with a tentative D call TRBD1 (6 bases). Trimming cost V 6 bases and J 8 bases, with 22 bases left between them. This CDR3 region has 15 residues. The germline gives CDR1 MDHEN, CDR2 SYDVKM.

The chain recombines TRBV6-2 or TRBV6-3 with TRBJ2-5; D possibly corresponds to TRBD2 (6 bases). CDR1 is MNHEY, CDR2 SVGEGT, per germline. CDR3 size: 15 residues. Trimming stripped 6 bases from V and 2 bases from J, with 16 bases between. Here the CDR3 reads CASRPPGLAQETQYF. DNA for the CDR3: TGTGCCAGCAGACCTCCGGGACTGGCGCAAGAGACCCAGTACTTC.

This clonotype was recorded many times. The genes are TRBV29-1 and TRBJ2-1; D not resolved. CDR3 length: 15 residues. The V end was cut by 5 bases, the J end by 1 base, with 15 bases between. Germline CDR1 SQVTM, CDR2 ANQGSEA. CDR3 loop: CSVRGPVGSYNEQFF. The CDR3 DNA sequence: TGCAGCGTTAGAGGACCTGTTGGGTCCTACAATGAGCAGTTCTTC.

This chain connects TRBV2 to TRBJ2-1; 10 nucleotides line up with TRBD2. Trimming cost V 2 bases and J 2 bases; bases outside gene matches: 15. The CDR3 is made up of 20 amino acids. Looked up from germline, CDR1 is SNHLY and CDR2 is FYNNEI. The CDR3 loop is CASSERYPGGSGRPYNEQFF. CDR3 bases: TGTGCCAGCAGTGAACGGTATCCGGGGGGTAGCGGGAGGCCCTACAATGAGCAGTTCTTC.

The chain combines TRBV15 with TRBJ2-5, with 10 bases that match TRBD1. V trimming: 1 base; J trimming: 5 bases; junction bases outside the gene matches: 4. Germline lookup yields CDR1 LNHNV and CDR2 YYDKDF (reference sequence). The CDR3 is 15 amino acids. The CDR3 region is CATSRATGGPETQYF. DNA of the CDR3: TGTGCCACCAGCAGAGCGACAGGGGGCCCCGAGACCCAGTACTTC.

This clonotype was picked up a small number of times. V gene TRBV19 combines with J gene TRBJ2-1; the D is unclear. With 6 bases removed from V and 9 bases from J, the gap between germline ends came to 15 bases. The germline gives CDR1 LNHDA, CDR2 SQIVND (reference sequence). This CDR3 is built from 13 residues. CDR3 amino acids: CASSYFRRSEQFF. The CDR3 DNA reads as TGTGCCAGTAGCTATTTTAGGCGGTCTGAGCAGTTCTTC.

This clonotype was observed a few times. This sequence joins TRBV25-1 and TRBJ2-7, with TRBD2 matching 11 bases. The CDR3 runs 14 residues. The germline V gene encodes CDR1 MGHDK and CDR2 SYGVNS. The trim removed 4 bases at V and 4 bases at J, leaving 3 bases unmatched. Written as DNA, the CDR3 is TGTGCCAGCAGTGCTACTAGCGGGAGTTACGAGCAGTACTTC. Translating it yields CASSATSGSYEQYF.

The chain is built from TRBV7-9 and TRBJ2-7, with unresolved D. There are 13 residues in the CDR3. V was pared by 4 bases and J by 5 bases, with 12 bases between. Germline V gene sequence: CDR1 SEHNR, CDR2 FQNEAQ (reference sequence). The CDR3 spells CASSSDAVDEQYF. CDR3 nucleotides: TGTGCCAGCAGCTCGGACGCGGTCGACGAGCAGTACTTC.

This chain links TRBV20-1 with TRBJ2-3; 12 bases line up with TRBD2. CDR3 size: 16 residues. The germline CDR1 and CDR2 sequences are DFQATT and SNEGSKA (reference sequence). Losses at the gene ends were 1 base for V and 3 bases for J; bases not matched to a gene: 5. The CDR3 DNA is TGCAGTGCTAGAGTTATGACTAGCGGGAGAACAGATACGCAGTATTTT. Amino acid sequence: CSARVMTSGRTDTQYF.

The sample holds many counts of this clonotype. The V call is TRBV4-2, the J call TRBJ2-5; 9 bases agree with TRBD2. The CDR3 contains 17 residues. The germline V gene encodes CDR1 LGHNA and CDR2 YNFKEQ. J lost 4 bases, V lost 1 base, and 10 bases had no gene match. CDR3 loop: CASSQGTAGGPRETQYF. For the CDR3, the DNA is TGTGCCAGCAGCCAAGGGACAGCGGGGGGACCGCGAGAGACCCAGTACTTC.